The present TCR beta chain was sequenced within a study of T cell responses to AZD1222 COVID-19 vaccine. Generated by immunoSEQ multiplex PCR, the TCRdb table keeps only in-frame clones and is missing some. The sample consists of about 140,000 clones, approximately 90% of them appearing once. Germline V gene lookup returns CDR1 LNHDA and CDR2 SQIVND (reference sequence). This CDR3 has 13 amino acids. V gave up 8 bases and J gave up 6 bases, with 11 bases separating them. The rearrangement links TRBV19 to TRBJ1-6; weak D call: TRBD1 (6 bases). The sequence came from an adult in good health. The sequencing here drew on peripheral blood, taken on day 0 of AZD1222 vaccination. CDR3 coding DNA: TGTGCCAGTCCGGACAGACCTAATTCACCCCTCCACTTT. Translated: CASPDRPNSPLHF.